This entry is about one T cell receptor (beta chain). Its antigen is not known. The data were produced by immunoSEQ multiplex PCR, yet TCRdb's version contains in-frame clones alone and is incomplete. This sample has some 75,000 clones, with roughly nine tenths found just once. Healthy donors had no documented immune events, such as infections, while sampled. The data derive from a study of identifying expanded T cells in peripheral blood. Germline V gives CDR1 MDHEN, CDR2 SYDVKM. V lost 8 bases, J lost 2 bases, and 9 bases stayed unmatched. This CDR3 region has 15 residues. Study-level points and caveats: Variance in clone template counts between approximately 2-week samples significantly increased with total template count across all healthy donors. Over two and four weeks, about 15 and 19 clones changed, versus around 1.3 between replicates.

This receptor was identified in a person aged 18 to 75 in good health. V usage is TRBV28 and J usage is TRBJ1-2; TRBD1 matches 9 bases. Sequenced sample: blood. The CDR3 DNA reads as TGTGCCAGCCGATCCCGACAGGGGGGAAACTATGGCTACACCTTC. Its protein product is CASRSRQGGNYGYTF.